Included here is one T cell receptor (beta chain) sequence, with context. The germline gives CDR1 SEHNR, CDR2 FQNEAQ (reference sequence). The CDR3 runs to 16 residues. Trimming stripped 4 bases from V and 0 bases from J, with 12 bases between. Profiled with immunoSEQ multiplex PCR; TCRdb holds only in-frame clones, not every one. This table has roughly 2.5 million clones, around 94% appearing once. These data are taken from a study of shared clonotypes between healthy human individuals. The clonotype comes from a man younger than 30 in good health. V and J are TRBV7-9 and TRBJ1-4; D uncertain. The material sequenced was naive CD4+ T cells sorted from blood. Specified subset: CD45RA+ positively selected. The CDR3 DNA follows: TGTGCCAGCAGCTCGGAGATAAGCGCAACTAATGAAAAACTGTTTTTT. It yields the protein CASSSEISATNEKLFF.